A selection of T cell receptor beta chains follows, all from one sample in a study of T cell changes during pregnancy in multiple sclerosis. This table comes from immunoSEQ multiplex PCR, and its TCRdb copy is limited to in-frame clones, with some not included. The table includes about 55,000 clones, 80% to 90% detected once. The sequencing here drew on CD4+ T cells from peripheral blood mononuclear cells, taken in the first trimester of pregnancy. The receptors here all came from a female donor with multiple sclerosis, enrolled in a pregnancy study. The CDR3 runs from the conserved cysteine through the conserved F or W. D genes are given only for firm matches. The size of a clone is reported for some rows only, either as once, few or many, or as a class for expanded clones.

V	size	D	J	DNA	CDR3
TRBV7-9	NA	NA	TRBJ2-7	TGTGCCAGCAGCTTATTACGTACCGGAGCTAACTACGAGCAGTACTTC	CASSLLRTGANYEQYF
TRBV28	few	TRBD1	TRBJ2-3	TGTGCCAGCAGTTTAAGTAGGACAGGGGGTGCAGATACGCAGTATTTT	CASSLSRTGGADTQYF
TRBV12-5	NA	NA	TRBJ1-5	TGTGCTAGTGGTTTGGTAGGCAGGGCCCAGCCCCAGCATTTT	CASGLVGRAQPQHF
TRBV9	medium-sized	TRBD1	TRBJ2-7	TGTGCCAGCAGCGCCGGACAGGGGCTGTACGAGCAGTACTTC	CASSAGQGLYEQYF
TRBV30	NA	NA	TRBJ2-5	TGTGCCTGGATGTTTAAAGGGGGATTCCAAGAGACCCAGTACTTC	CAWMFKGGFQETQYF
TRBV2	NA	TRBD2	TRBJ2-3	TGTGCCAGCAGGCTAGCGGGGAGCACAGATACGCAGTATTTT	CASRLAGSTDTQYF
TRBV28	NA	NA	TRBJ1-2	TGTGCCAGCAGGATCGACGGGAACTATGGCTACACCTTC	CASRIDGNYGYTF
TRBV9	NA	NA	TRBJ1-2	TGTGCCAGCAGCCCCCAATTGACAGGTGAAGGTCGCGGCTACACCTTC	CASSPQLTGEGRGYTF
TRBV19	NA	NA	TRBJ1-2	TGTGCCAGTAGTATCAGGCAAAACTATGGCTACACCTTC	CASSIRQNYGYTF
TRBV21-1	once	NA	TRBJ1-1	TGTGTCAGCAGCAAAGTCGGCAGGGACTTTGGGTGGAAGCCTTCATTCAGGACTGACACTGAAGCTTTCTTT	CVSSKVGRDFGWKPSFRTDTEAFF
TRBV5-1	NA	TRBD1	TRBJ2-2	TGCGCCAGCAGCCAACAGGGGGCGGACGGGAAGCTGTTTTTT	CASSQQGADGKLFF
TRBV19	NA	NA	TRBJ1-1	TGTGCCAGTAGTATAACGGGGGGCCGCACTGAAGCTTTCTTT	CASSITGGRTEAFF
TRBV5-4	NA	TRBD2	TRBJ2-3	TGTGCCAGCAGCTTGGTTCTAGCGGGAGGCAACACAGATACGCAGTATTTT	CASSLVLAGGNTDTQYF